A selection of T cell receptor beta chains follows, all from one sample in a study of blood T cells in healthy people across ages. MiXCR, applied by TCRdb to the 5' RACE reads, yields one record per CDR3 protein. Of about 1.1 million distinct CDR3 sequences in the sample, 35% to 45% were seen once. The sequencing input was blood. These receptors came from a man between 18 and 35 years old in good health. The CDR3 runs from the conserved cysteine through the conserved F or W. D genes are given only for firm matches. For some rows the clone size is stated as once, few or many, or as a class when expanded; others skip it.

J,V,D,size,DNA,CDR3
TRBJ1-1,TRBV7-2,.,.,TGTGCCAGCAGCCCCCGACAGGCGAAGGGAGCTTTCTTT,CASSPRQAKGAFF
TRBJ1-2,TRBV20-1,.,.,TGCAGTGCTAGAGATCGCCCGGGGAACTATGGCTACACCTTC,CSARDRPGNYGYTF
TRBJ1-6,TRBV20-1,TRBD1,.,TGCAGTGCCCACGGACAGGGCGACTCACCCCTCCACTTT,CSAHGQGDSPLHF
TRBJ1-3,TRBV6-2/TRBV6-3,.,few,TGTGCCAGCAGTTCCATCCTCGAGACGTACCGCTCTGGAAACACCATATATTTT,CASSSILETYRSGNTIYF
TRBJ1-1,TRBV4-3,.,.,TGCGCCAGCAGCCATTCGTCGTTCGGGGAAGCTTTCTTT,CASSHSSFGEAFF
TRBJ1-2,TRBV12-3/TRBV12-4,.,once,TGTGCCGGCGACGGAAGAGGAGATGGCTACACCTTC,CAGDGRGDGYTF
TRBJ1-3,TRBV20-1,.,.,TGCAGTGCTAGTAGCGGAGACTCTGGAAACACCATATATTTT,CSASSGDSGNTIYF
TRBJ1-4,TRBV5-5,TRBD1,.,TGTGCCAGCAGCCCCACAGGGGAAGGATTCGGAAAACTGTTTTTT,CASSPTGEGFGKLFF
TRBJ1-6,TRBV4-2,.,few,TGTGCCAGCAGCCAAGCGGAGACTCACCTATCACCCCTCCACTTT,CASSQAETHLSPLHF
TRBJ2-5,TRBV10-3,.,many,TGTGCCATCTGGTGGACAGAGTACCAAGAGACCCAGTACTTC,CAIWWTEYQETQYF
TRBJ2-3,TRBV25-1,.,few,TGTGCCAGCAGTCGAGCCCTGGGGAGGTCCGCAGATACGCAGTATTTT,CASSRALGRSADTQYF
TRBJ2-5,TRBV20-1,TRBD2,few,TGCAGTGCGTCTTTAGTAGCGGGGGGGCTTCAGTACTTC,CSASLVAGGLQYF
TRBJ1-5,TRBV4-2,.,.,TGTGCCAGCAGCCAGCGGGAAGTAATCAATCAGCCCCAGCATTTT,CASSQREVINQPQHF
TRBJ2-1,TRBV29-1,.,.,TGCAGCGTTGAAGACGTTGTGGTAGAGGGGCGCACCTACAATGAGCAGTTCTTC,CSVEDVVVEGRTYNEQFF
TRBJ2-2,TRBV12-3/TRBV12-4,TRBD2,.,TGCGCCAGCAGTTTTTTTCCGGGACTAGACACCGGGGAGCTGTTTTTT,CASSFFPGLDTGELFF
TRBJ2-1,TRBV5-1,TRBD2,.,TGCACCAGCAGCCCTTCCATTAGCGGGAGCTCCTACAGTGAGCAGTTCTTC,CTSSPSISGSSYSEQFF
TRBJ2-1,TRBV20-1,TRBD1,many,TGCAGTGCTCATAAACGGGACAGGTTTGGTGAGCAGTTCTTC,CSAHKRDRFGEQFF
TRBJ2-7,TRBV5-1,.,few,TGCGCCAGCAGCCCGCGACGGGGCAGTGATTACGAGCAGTACTTC,CASSPRRGSDYEQYF